This is a list of T cell receptor beta chains from one sample in a study of T cells in Graves' hyperthyroidism and ophthalmopathy. TCRdb re-derived calls from the multiplex PCR reads in MiXCR, one entry per CDR3 protein. This table holds 500,000 to 800,000 distinct CDR3 sequences, approximately 42% found once. The source material was peripheral blood or thyroid tissue (not recorded which). All receptors derive from an adult man with Graves' disease, either hyperthyroidism or ophthalmopathy (not recorded which). Each CDR3 is given with its conserved first and last residue.

V gene | CDR3 protein
TRBV14 | CAWSVDHVSYEQYF
TRBV5-1 | CASSLEGALGTEAFF
TRBV15 | CATSRAPPEQYF
TRBV2 | CASSTLKGSWSNQPQHF
TRBV2 | CASTEGADRGHRQPQHF
TRBV29-1 | CSVTGSGRVYEQYF
TRBV19 | CASSIGTEAFF
TRBV12-3/TRBV12-4 | CASSLRGMNTEAFF
TRBV15 | CATQGAHGYTIYF
TRBV7-9 | CASSLVRTGRPYGYTF
TRBV6-5 | CASSYRPSGANVLTF
TRBV7-8 | CASSDRLNQPQHF